The TCR beta chain described here comes from a study of cytotoxic CD8 clonotypes in ibrutinib-treated CLL. This clone was counted only a few times. The length of the CDR3 is 14 residues. Trimming took off 4 bases at V and 1 base at J, with 11 bases between the two ends. Germline CDR1 SGHRS, CDR2 YFSETQ. Data came from immunoSEQ multiplex PCR; TCRdb stores just in-frame clones and leaves some out. The sample lists over 250,000 clones; approximately 76% were seen once. The origin of this receptor is a human donor with chronic lymphocytic leukemia. This sample comprised PBMCs, obtained at disease progression, from a patient treated with ibrutinib. This chain joins TRBV5-1 and TRBJ1-1; no clear D gene. In DNA form, the CDR3 reads TGCGCCAGCAGCCCCACAACCCGGAACACTGAAGCTTTCTTT. Amino acids: CASSPTTRNTEAFF.